This record covers a single TCR beta chain. As yet, its antigen is unknown. This specimen comes from a study of cytomegalovirus exposure and HLA in healthy donors. It was with 60 Vbeta and 13 Jbeta primers that the PCR ran. The repertoire was sequenced with immunoSEQ multiplex PCR; TCRdb's copy has only in-frame clones and lacks some. The sample yields around 180,000 clones, 84% seen once. Broader study findings: The later analysis indicated that the majority of CMV-associated TCR beta chains appeared HLA-restricted.

This CDR3 contains 14 residues. The V and J ends lost 4 bases and 2 bases respectively, with 11 bases between them. From germline, CDR1 is PRHDT and CDR2 FYEKMQ (reference sequence). The sequencing sample was made of PBMCs. This clonotype was sampled from a girl aged 10 to 17 in good health and CMV-seropositive. This rearrangement joins TRBV13 to TRBJ1-2, with D tentatively TRBD1 (5 bases). The CDR3 nucleotides read TGTGCCAGCAGCTCCTCGGGGGTCAACTATGGCTACACCTTC. Translated: CASSSSGVNYGYTF. Supplemented by reference TRBV13 and TRBJ1-2, the full variable domain reads AAGVIQSPRHLIKEKRETATLKCYPIPRHDTVYWYQQGPGQDPQFLISFYEKMQSDKGSIPDRFSAQQFSDYHSELNMSSLELGDSALYFCASSSSGVNYGYTFGSGTRLTVV.